Each of the 29 T cell receptor beta chains below was sequenced from the same sample in a study of CD8+ T cells in alopecia areata. Treatment specified: oral pan-JAK inhibitor, 5-10 mg twice daily. Following RNA extraction, reverse transcription yielded cDNA that acted as the sequencing template. The protocol was immunoSEQ multiplex PCR, while the TCRdb copy is restricted to in-frame clones and leaves out a portion. The sample carries 150,000 to 200,000 clones, more than 55% recorded once. The sample here was CD4+ T cells sorted from blood, taken around week 49, from a patient treated with tofacitinib. These receptors all stem from a human donor with alopecia areata.

This clone was observed once. This chain links TRBV11-1 with TRBJ1-1; the D gene is possibly TRBD1 (5 bases). The CDR3 has 13 amino acids. Trimming shortened V by 3 bases and J by 6 bases, and 11 bases separated the two germline ends. CDR1 and CDR2 (germline): SGHAT, FQDESV (reference sequence). Here the CDR3 DNA reads TGTGCCAGCAGCTTGGGCGAAGGGGCTGAAGCTTTCTTT. This gives the protein CASSLGEGAEAFF. The whole variable domain, remainder taken from reference TRBV11-1 and TRBJ1-1, is EAEVAQSPRYKITEKSQAVAFWCDPISGHATLYWYRQILGQGPELLVQFQDESVVDDSQLPKDRFSAERLKGVDSTLKIQPAELGDSAMYLCASSLGEGAEAFFGQGTRLTVV.

The count of this clone is one. The chain employs TRBV7-8 and TRBJ1-5; D ambiguous. This CDR3 spans 15 amino acids. V lost 1 base to trimming and J lost 4 bases, with 11 bases between them. CDR1 and CDR2 from the germline V gene are SGHVS and FQNEAQ. As DNA, the CDR3 is TGTGCCAGCAGCTTAGAGGACCACCTAAATCAGCCCCAGCATTTT. It encodes CASSLEDHLNQPQHF.

There are a few counts of this clone. This chain links TRBV7-3 with TRBJ2-3, with D possibly matching TRBD2 (6 bases). V dropped 5 bases and J dropped 8 bases, with 20 bases sitting between them. Germline CDR1 and CDR2: SGHTA and FQGTGA. There are 15 residues in the CDR3. The CDR3 here is CASSQSGGSSSTQYF. CDR3 nucleotide sequence: TGTGCCAGCAGCCAGTCCGGGGGTTCTTCTAGTACGCAGTATTTT. Full variable domain (rest looked up from reference TRBV7-3 and TRBJ2-3): GAGVSQTPSNKVTEKGKYVELRCDPISGHTALYWYRQSLGQGPEFLIYFQGTGAADDSGLPNDRFFAVRPEGSVSTLKIQRTERGDSAVYLCASSQSGGSSSTQYFGPGTRLTVL.

V usage is TRBV7-2 and J usage is TRBJ1-6, with D possibly being TRBD1 (5 bases). Per germline, CDR1 SGHTA and CDR2 FQGNSA. V was clipped by 3 bases and J by 9 bases, with 12 bases between them. The CDR3 extends over 14 amino acids. The CDR3 reads CASSLTDIGSPLHF. The CDR3, as DNA: TGTGCCAGCAGCTTGACAGACATTGGTTCACCCCTCCACTTT.

This clone appeared once. V gene TRBV29-1 combines with J gene TRBJ1-1; D is unclear. Per the germline V gene, CDR1 is SQVTM and CDR2 is ANQGSEA. This CDR3 region has 13 residues. V was pared by 7 bases and J by 0 bases, with 12 bases between. The CDR3 DNA reads TGCAGCGGCGTAGATGGGGTGAACACTGAAGCTTTCTTT. As protein: CSGVDGVNTEAFF.

The chain carries TRBV14 and TRBJ1-1, with 7 positions matching TRBD1. The CDR3 spans 13 residues. Germline CDR1 is SGHDN and CDR2 is FVKESK. After removal of 6 bases from V and 2 bases from J, the junction contained 3 bases not matched to a gene. CDR3 nucleotide sequence: TGTGCCAGCAGACAGGGGACAAACACTGAAGCTTTCTTT. It codes for CASRQGTNTEAFF.

This chain uses TRBV18 with TRBJ2-7; 10 bases are shared with TRBD2. Germline V CDR1 and CDR2: KGHSH, LQKENI. V shed 3 bases, J shed 5 bases, and the junction held 7 bases outside the gene matches. The CDR3 consists of 15 residues. The CDR3 protein is CASSPVSGGSHEQYF. CDR3 coding DNA: TGTGCCAGCTCACCTGTTAGCGGGGGGTCCCACGAGCAGTACTTC.

The V call is TRBV29-1, the J call TRBJ2-3; TRBD2 agrees at 13 bases. Germline V gene data show CDR1 as SQVTM and CDR2 as ANQGSEA. Trimming at V came to 2 bases and at J to 11 bases, leaving 10 bases not matched to a gene. This CDR3 contains 15 residues. CDR3 in amino acids: CSVELTSGGAYKQYF. The CDR3 nucleotides read TGCAGCGTTGAACTTACTAGCGGGGGGGCGTACAAGCAGTATTTT.

The J gene is TRBJ2-1, the V gene TRBV19; 9 bases agree with TRBD2. Unmatched junction bases numbered 7, after V lost 5 bases and J lost 2 bases. The CDR3 is 16 residues long. Germline-derived CDR1 and CDR2 are LNHDA and SQIVND (reference sequence). The CDR3 DNA sequence: TGTGCCAGTAGTCCCTCGGGACTAGCAGCCTACAATGAGCAGTTCTTC. It specifies CASSPSGLAAYNEQFF.

The chain has TRBV30 and TRBJ1-2; D unclear. Per the germline V gene, CDR1 is GTSNPN and CDR2 is SVGIG (reference sequence). V lost 4 bases and J 5 bases, leaving 11 bases between the germline ends. The CDR3 runs 12 residues. CDR3 sequence (DNA): TGTGCCTGGACCAAAACCACGTATGGCTACACCTTC. Translating it yields CAWTKTTYGYTF. The full variable domain, rest sourced from reference TRBV30 and TRBJ1-2, is SQTIHQWPATLVQPVGSPLSLECTVEGTSNPNLYWYRQAAGRGLQLLFYSVGIGQISSEVPQNLSASRPQDRQFILSSKKLLLSDSGFYLCAWTKTTYGYTFGSGTRLTVV.

This chain links TRBV30 with TRBJ2-3, with 7 bases that match TRBD1. From germline, CDR1 is GTSNPN and CDR2 SVGIG (reference sequence). Losses at the gene ends were 8 bases for V and 0 bases for J; bases not matched to a gene: 5. The CDR3 runs to 13 residues. In DNA, the CDR3 is TGTGCCAGCAGGGGGTCTAGCACAGATACGCAGTATTTT. Translating gives CASRGSSTDTQYF.

This chain connects TRBV27 to TRBJ1-5; no clear D gene. Germline CDR1 MNHEY, CDR2 SMNVEV (reference sequence). The CDR3 totals 12 residues. Trimming shortened V by 4 bases and J by 8 bases, and 9 bases separated the two germline ends. Here the CDR3 reads CASSSPPEPQHF. CDR3 nucleotide sequence: TGTGCCAGCAGTTCCCCCCCGGAGCCCCAGCATTTT.

The chain links TRBV7-6 to TRBJ1-1, with D tentatively TRBD1 (5 bases). This CDR3 region has 14 residues. Germline V gene lookup returns CDR1 SGHVS and CDR2 FNYEAQ. Trimming pared 5 bases from V and 0 bases from J, leaving 10 bases between. The CDR3 nucleotides are TGTGCCAGCAGCCCCGTGGGGGTGAACACTGAAGCTTTCTTT. This codes for CASSPVGVNTEAFF.

The chain combines TRBV14 with TRBJ2-1; 8 bases align to TRBD2. V lost 2 bases, J lost 4 bases, and 4 bases stayed unmatched. The CDR3 covers 15 residues. Germline CDR1 is SGHDN and CDR2 is FVKESK. The CDR3 spells CASSQRLAGYNEQFF. CDR3 nucleotides: TGTGCCAGCAGCCAAAGGTTAGCGGGGTACAATGAGCAGTTCTTC.

This chain uses TRBV27 with TRBJ2-3, with D maybe TRBD2 (5 bases). This CDR3 is 14 amino acids long. Germline CDR1 and CDR2: MNHEY and SMNVEV (reference sequence). Trimming took off 5 bases at V and 4 bases at J, with 13 bases between the two ends. In nucleotides, the CDR3 is TGTGCCAGCAGTCGGGATGGCGGTGCAGATACGCAGTATTTT. Its protein is CASSRDGGADTQYF.

The CDR3 is CASSLGQARNIQYF. Written as DNA, the CDR3 is TGTGCCAGCAGCCTGGGACAGGCCCGAAACATTCAGTACTTC. This sequence joins TRBV6-1 and TRBJ2-4; 8 nucleotides align to TRBD1. The V gene end was trimmed by 6 bases and the J gene end by 6 bases; junction bases not matched to a gene: 7. Germline V gene lookup returns CDR1 MNHNS and CDR2 SASEGT. This CDR3 region has 14 residues.

The sample holds one count of this clone. V is TRBV7-3 and J is TRBJ2-5; D call uncertain. The CDR3 consists of 15 residues. V lost 5 bases to trimming and J lost 6 bases, with 19 bases between them. Looked up from germline, CDR1 is SGHTA and CDR2 is FQGTGA. CDR3 residues: CASSLNPGLLQTQYF. DNA of the CDR3: TGTGCCAGCAGCCTCAATCCCGGTCTCCTGCAGACCCAGTACTTC.

The V call is TRBV29-1, the J call TRBJ2-7; D ambiguous. The CDR3 is 13 amino acids. Trimming took 5 bases from V and 4 from J, leaving 15 bases between them. Germline V gives CDR1 SQVTM, CDR2 ANQGSEA. The DNA of the CDR3 is TGCAGCGTTATCTATCCAGTAGGATACGAGCAGTACTTC. Translation: CSVIYPVGYEQYF.

The chain is built from TRBV4-1 and TRBJ1-2; a possible D gene is TRBD1 (5 bases). The CDR3 consists of 15 residues. Deletions cut 4 bases from V and 2 bases from J, with 14 bases between. CDR1 and CDR2 from the germline V gene are MGHRA and YSYEKL. The chain's CDR3 is CASSPGEGLNYGYTF. The CDR3 DNA follows: TGCGCCAGCAGCCCCGGGGAGGGGTTGAACTATGGCTACACCTTC.

This CDR3 is CASSVGQLVSYEQYF. DNA for the CDR3: TGTGCCAGCAGCGTAGGTCAGTTGGTCTCCTACGAGCAGTACTTC. This chain uses TRBV9 with TRBJ2-7; no firm D call. Trimming took 0 bases from V and 0 from J, leaving 10 bases between them. The germline gives CDR1 SGDLS, CDR2 YYNGEE. The CDR3 runs to 15 residues.

A note on this clone: In the same sample, other DNA sequences code for this CDR3. This chain links TRBV4-3 with TRBJ2-7, with 8 bases that match TRBD1. CDR1 LGHNA and CDR2 YSLEER come from the germline V gene. CDR3 length equals 15 residues. V gave up 2 bases and J gave up 3 bases; unmatched junction bases: 6. The CDR3 sequence is CASSQTTGGGYEQYF. CDR3 nucleotide sequence: TGCGCCAGCAGCCAAACAACAGGGGGAGGCTACGAGCAGTACTTC.

This clone was seen more than once but under ten times. The V gene is TRBV6-5, the J gene TRBJ1-6; 7 bases map to TRBD1. V shed 4 bases, J shed 9 bases, and the junction held 9 bases outside the gene matches. Germline assignment: CDR1 MNHEY and CDR2 SVGAGI. This CDR3 contains 15 residues. The CDR3 spells CASSSQTGTGSPLHF. DNA for the CDR3: TGTGCCAGCAGTTCCCAGACAGGGACGGGTTCACCCCTCCACTTT.

The chain is built from TRBV7-2 and TRBJ2-2; D is tentatively TRBD1 or TRBD2 (5 bases each). Germline V CDR1 and CDR2: SGHTA, FQGNSA. Trimming shortened V by 0 bases and J by 6 bases, and 8 bases separated the two germline ends. CDR3 length: 14 amino acids. The CDR3 region is CASSLAMGAGELFF. DNA of the CDR3: TGTGCCAGCAGCTTAGCGATGGGGGCCGGGGAGCTGTTTTTT.

This clone was seen only a few times. The V and J genes are TRBV4-3 and TRBJ1-1, with unresolved D. From germline, CDR1 is LGHNA and CDR2 YSLEER. Trimming shortened V by 2 bases and J by 0 bases, and 13 bases separated the two germline ends. The CDR3 loop spans 16 amino acids. CDR3: CASSQKGLGMNTEAFF. The CDR3 DNA sequence: TGCGCCAGCAGCCAAAAAGGATTGGGAATGAACACTGAAGCTTTCTTT.

The chain employs TRBV4-1 and TRBJ1-5; D is undetermined. Germline-derived CDR1 and CDR2 are MGHRA and YSYEKL. This CDR3 contains 14 residues. V was pared by 4 bases and J by 7 bases, with 14 bases between. Here the CDR3 reads CASSPTERTQPQHF. DNA for the CDR3: TGCGCCAGCAGCCCAACGGAGCGGACCCAGCCCCAGCATTTT.

J is TRBJ1-1 and V is TRBV7-8; D ambiguous. Germline V gene lookup returns CDR1 SGHVS and CDR2 FQNEAQ. Trimming shortened V by 1 base and J by 6 bases, and 12 bases separated the two germline ends. The CDR3 sequence is 14 residues long. The CDR3 loop is CASSLVLLDAEAFF. The CDR3 DNA is TGTGCCAGCAGCTTAGTTCTCCTGGACGCTGAAGCTTTCTTT. The whole variable domain, filled in from reference TRBV7-8 and TRBJ1-1, reads GAGVSQSPRYKVAKRGQDVALRCDPISGHVSLFWYQQALGQGPEFLTYFQNEAQLDKSGLPSDRFFAERPEGSVSTLKIQRTQQEDSAVYLCASSLVLLDAEAFFGQGTRLTVV.

This rearrangement joins TRBV5-1 to TRBJ2-3, with 8 bases that match TRBD2. The trim removed 0 bases at V and 1 base at J, leaving 4 bases unmatched. CDR1 SGHRS and CDR2 YFSETQ come from the germline V gene. The CDR3 has 16 amino acids. The DNA for the CDR3 is TGCGCCAGCAGCTTGGCACTAGCGGCCGGCACAGATACGCAGTATTTT. Its protein is CASSLALAAGTDTQYF.

The rearrangement links TRBV7-9 to TRBJ1-5, with 10 bases aligning to TRBD1. Germline CDR1 SEHNR, CDR2 FQNEAQ (reference sequence). The junction had 4 bases not matched to a gene; V was cut back by 6 bases and J by 5 bases. The CDR3 runs to 14 residues. CDR3: CASSRGTGDQPQHF. CDR3 nucleotide sequence: TGTGCCAGCAGTCGCGGGACAGGGGATCAGCCCCAGCATTTT.

The rearrangement links TRBV9 to TRBJ2-3, with a tentative D call TRBD2 (5 bases). Per germline, CDR1 SGDLS and CDR2 YYNGEE. Trimming removed 0 bases from V and 4 bases from J, with 12 bases in between. The CDR3 extends over 15 amino acids. CDR3 sequence: CASSVAGRASDTQYF. The CDR3, as DNA: TGTGCCAGCAGCGTAGCTGGGCGGGCCTCAGATACGCAGTATTTT. The complete variable domain, with remaining parts taken from reference TRBV9 and TRBJ2-3, reads DSGVTQTPKHLITATGQRVTLRCSPRSGDLSVYWYQQSLDQGLQFLIQYYNGEERAKGNILERFSAQQFPDLHSELNLSSLELGDSALYFCASSVAGRASDTQYFGPGTRLTVL.